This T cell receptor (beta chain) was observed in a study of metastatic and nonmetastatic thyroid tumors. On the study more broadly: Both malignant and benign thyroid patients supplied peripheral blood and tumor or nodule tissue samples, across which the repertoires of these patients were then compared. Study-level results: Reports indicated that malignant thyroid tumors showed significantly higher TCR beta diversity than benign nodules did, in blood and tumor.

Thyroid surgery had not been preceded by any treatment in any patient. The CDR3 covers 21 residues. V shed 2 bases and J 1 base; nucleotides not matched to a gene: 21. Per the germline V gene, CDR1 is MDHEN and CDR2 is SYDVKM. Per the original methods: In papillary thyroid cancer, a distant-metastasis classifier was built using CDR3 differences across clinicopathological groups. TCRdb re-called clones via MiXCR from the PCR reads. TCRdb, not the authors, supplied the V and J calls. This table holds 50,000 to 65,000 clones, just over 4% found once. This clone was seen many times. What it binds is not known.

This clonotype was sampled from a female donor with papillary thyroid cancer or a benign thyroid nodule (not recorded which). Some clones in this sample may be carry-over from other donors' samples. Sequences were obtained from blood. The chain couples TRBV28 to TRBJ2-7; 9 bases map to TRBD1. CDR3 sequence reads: CASSLGYLVLSRDRESYEQYF. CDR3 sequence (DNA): TGTGCCAGCAGTTTAGGGTATTTAGTGTTGAGCCGGGACAGGGAGTCCTACGAGCAGTACTTC.